This T cell receptor (beta chain) stems from a study of CD8+CD57+ T cells in acquired aplastic anemia. According to the study, genomic DNA was the template for TCR beta VDJ and CDR3 profiling. MiXCR was run by TCRdb on the reads, yielding one entry per CDR3 protein. In the table there are fewer than 80,000 distinct CDR3 sequences, around 70% of which are singletons. Patients picked for sequencing had shown CD8+CD57+ cell expansion detected by flow cytometry. Sequencing was performed on sorted CD4+, CD8+, or CD8+CD57+ T cells (not recorded which) from PBMCs. The clonotype originates from a human donor with aplastic anemia.

CDR3 in DNA: TGTGCCAGCAGTATGACGACAGGGGTCGGTGAAAAACTGTTTTTT. It yields the protein CASSMTTGVGEKLFF. The rearrangement links TRBV2 to TRBJ1-4, with 8 bases fitting TRBD1. Germline V gives CDR1 SNHLY, CDR2 FYNNEI. The V segment lost 5 bases and the J segment 7 bases; nucleotides outside the gene matches: 9. The CDR3 covers 15 residues.